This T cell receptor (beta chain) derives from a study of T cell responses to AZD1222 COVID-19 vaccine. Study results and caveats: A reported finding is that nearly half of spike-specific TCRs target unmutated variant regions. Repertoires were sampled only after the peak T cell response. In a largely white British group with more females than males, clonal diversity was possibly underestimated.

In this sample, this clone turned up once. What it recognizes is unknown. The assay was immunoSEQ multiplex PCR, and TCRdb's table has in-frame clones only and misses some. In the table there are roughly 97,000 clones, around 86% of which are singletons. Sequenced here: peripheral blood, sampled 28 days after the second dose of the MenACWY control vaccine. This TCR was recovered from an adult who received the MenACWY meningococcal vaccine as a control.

The CDR3 sequence is CATSGGDGRPQHF. CDR3 bases: TGTGCCACCAGCGGAGGGGACGGGCGGCCCCAGCATTTT. The chain has TRBV15 and TRBJ1-5, with D possibly matching TRBD1 (5 bases). The CDR3 is 13 amino acids. The V end lost 5 bases, the J end lost 9 bases, and 14 bases lay between the germline ends. Germline lookup yields CDR1 LNHNV and CDR2 YYDKDF (reference sequence).